The TCR beta chain described here comes from a study of Graves' ophthalmopathy and Graves' hyperthyroidism. Study-wide findings and caveats: As the model predicted ophthalmopathy progression, it achieved a sensitivity of 65% to 71% and a specificity of around 72%. Detected in blood as well were most expanded thyroid clonotypes with frequency above 0.001.

This clonotype is a singleton in its sample. Antigen specificity is unknown. Clinicians diagnosed using symptoms, serum thyroxine, TRAb, thyroid ultrasound and orbital computed tomography. TCR beta CDR3 regions were amplified from RNA transcripts. First-round RT-PCR relied on HTBI primers, and a second-round multiplex PCR came next. TCRdb passed the multiplex PCR reads through MiXCR, listing each CDR3 protein once. Found here are around 1.1 million distinct CDR3 sequences, less than 45% of them singletons; the top ten hold approximately 12%. Per germline, CDR1 MGHRA and CDR2 YSYEKL. CDR3 size: 16 residues. Trimming stripped 5 bases from V and 0 bases from J, with 14 bases between.

The gene calls are TRBV4-1 and TRBJ1-3; a weak D match, TRBD1 (5 bases). The sequence derives from an adult man with Graves' hyperthyroidism. Sequenced sample: peripheral blood or thyroid tissue (not recorded which). CDR3 bases: TGCGCCAGCAGCGACCTGGGACGGAGCTCTGGAAACACCATATATTTT. Translation gives CASSDLGRSSGNTIYF.